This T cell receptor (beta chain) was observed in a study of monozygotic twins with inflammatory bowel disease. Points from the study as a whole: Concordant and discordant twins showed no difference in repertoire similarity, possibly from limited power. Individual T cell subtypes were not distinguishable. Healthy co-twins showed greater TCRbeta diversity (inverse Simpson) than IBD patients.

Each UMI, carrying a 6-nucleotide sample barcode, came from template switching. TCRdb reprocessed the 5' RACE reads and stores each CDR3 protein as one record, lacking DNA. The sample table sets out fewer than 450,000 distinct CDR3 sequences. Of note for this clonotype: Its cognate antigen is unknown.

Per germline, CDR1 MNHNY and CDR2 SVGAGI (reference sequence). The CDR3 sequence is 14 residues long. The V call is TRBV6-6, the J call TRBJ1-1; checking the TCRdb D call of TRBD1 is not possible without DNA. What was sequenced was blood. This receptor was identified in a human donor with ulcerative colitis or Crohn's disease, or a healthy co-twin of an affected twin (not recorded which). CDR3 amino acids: CASSSTRQGGRAFF.